This T cell receptor beta chain emerged from a study of a mutant IDH1 vaccine in newly diagnosed glioma. Across the whole study: Previous treatment comprised radiotherapy, temozolomide, or both, mostly both. Broader study findings: Of the patients, 80% to 95% had vaccine-induced immune responses.

This clone was observed a single time. Its antigen is not known. Time point of the sample: week 47, end of study. Each dose delivered 300 ug of mutant IDH1 20-mer peptide subcutaneously with imiquimod. Each donor presented with a new WHO grade 3 or 4 astrocytoma that tested IDH1-mutant and showed ATRX loss. In germline, CDR1 is MNHEY, CDR2 SMNVEV (reference sequence). The CDR3 consists of 16 residues. Trimming pared 2 bases from V and 4 bases from J, leaving 15 bases between. Profiled with immunoSEQ multiplex PCR; TCRdb holds only in-frame clones, not every one. The table lists some 60,000 clones, about four fifths of them singletons.

Sequences were derived from PBMCs, sampled from a glioma patient whose treatment included an IDH1 peptide vaccine. The TCR originated in a man aged 25 to 40 with glioma. This rearrangement joins TRBV27 to TRBJ1-5; D unclear. Here the CDR3 DNA reads TGTGCCAGCAGTTTAAACCGGGGAGCAAAAAATCAGCCCCAGCATTTT. As protein: CASSLNRGAKNQPQHF.